This TCR beta chain was sequenced during a study of cytomegalovirus exposure and HLA in healthy donors. Sequenced by immunoSEQ multiplex PCR; TCRdb stores in-frame clones only, minus some. The sample carries under 75,000 clones, 90% to 97% recorded once. The CDR3 is 14 residues long. The ends were cut back, 4 bases at V and 7 bases at J, with 17 bases in the middle. Germline CDR1 is SGHDT and CDR2 is YYEEEE. The sequence derives from a woman aged 18-30 years in good health and CMV-seronegative. The sequenced sample consisted of PBMCs. The J gene is TRBJ1-2, the V gene TRBV5-6; D is undetermined. The CDR3: CASSPPAASFGYTF. The DNA for the CDR3 is TGTGCCAGCAGCCCCCCCGCGGCGTCTTTTGGCTACACCTTC.